Listed here are 24 T cell receptor beta chains from one sample, sequenced in a study of OX40 agonist ivuxolimab in advanced cancers. Library generation was performed with the immunoSEQ multiplex PCR assay. The table was pulled from immuneACCESS by TCRdb, which kept in-frame rearrangements only. Such tables lose some clones; where checked, under half of the loss comes from unresolved V genes, and the rest has no known cause. Here the sample has 80,000 or so clones; more than 85% occur a single time. Roughly an eighth of the sample goes to the ten largest clones. Sequencing was performed on CD4+ or CD8+ T cells sorted from blood, taken in a trial of the OX40 agonist ivuxolimab. The receptor source for this set is an adult with an advanced solid tumor such as melanoma, head and neck, liver or kidney cancer.

This clone has just one count. This rearrangement joins TRBV27 to TRBJ2-7; a possible D gene is TRBD1 (5 bases). In germline, CDR1 is MNHEY, CDR2 SMNVEV (reference sequence). The CDR3 has 14 amino acids. Trimming took off 6 bases at V and 6 bases at J, with 18 bases between the two ends. DNA of the CDR3: TGTGCCAGCAGCCCCAGGGCGTTTGGGCTCGAGCAGTACTTC. Translated: CASSPRAFGLEQYF.

The chain couples TRBV6-4 to TRBJ2-5, with 11 bases identical to TRBD1. V was pared by 2 bases and J by 11 bases, with 10 bases of the junction left unmatched. From germline, CDR1 is MRHNA and CDR2 SNTAGT. CDR3 length equals 15 residues. The DNA of the CDR3 is TGTGCCAGCAGTGACCCGGGACAGGGGGTGAGGGAGCAGTACTTC. Protein product: CASSDPGQGVREQYF.

The chain recombines TRBV28 with TRBJ2-2; weak D call: TRBD1 (6 bases). The CDR3 is made up of 14 amino acids. V shed 7 bases and J shed 6 bases, with 15 bases lying between them. Germline V CDR1 and CDR2: MDHEN, SYDVKM. The CDR3 region has the DNA TGTGCCAGCACGCCGACAGGTCAATCCGGGGAGCTGTTTTTT. This sequence encodes CASTPTGQSGELFF.

CDR3 sequence reads: CASRLEGPDTQYF. The CDR3 DNA follows: TGCGCCAGCAGGCTCGAGGGTCCAGATACGCAGTATTTT. The V gene is TRBV5-1, the J gene TRBJ2-3; D might be TRBD2 (5 bases). Per the germline V gene, CDR1 is SGHRS and CDR2 is YFSETQ. This CDR3 has 13 amino acids. V lost 5 bases and J 4 bases, leaving 11 bases between the germline ends.

The chain links TRBV19 to TRBJ2-5; D unresolved. This CDR3 has 16 residues. The germline gives CDR1 LNHDA, CDR2 SQIVND (reference sequence). The V end lost 7 bases, the J end lost 1 base, and 19 bases lay between the germline ends. The DNA of the CDR3 is TGTGCCAGTAATGAAAAACACCTTCTTAGCCAAGAGACCCAGTACTTC. Its protein product is CASNEKHLLSQETQYF. The whole variable domain, remainder taken from reference TRBV19 and TRBJ2-5, is DGGITQSPKYLFRKEGQNVTLSCEQNLNHDAMYWYRQDPGQGLRLIYYSQIVNDFQKGDIAEGYSVSREKKESFPLTVTSAQKNPTAFYLCASNEKHLLSQETQYFGPGTRLLVL.

The chain recombines TRBV6-1 with TRBJ1-1; TRBD1 is a possible D gene (6 bases). In germline, CDR1 is MNHNS, CDR2 SASEGT. The CDR3 is made up of 13 amino acids. V dropped 6 bases and J dropped 3 bases, with 11 bases sitting between them. The CDR3 sequence: CASRWDTDTEAFF. The CDR3, as DNA: TGTGCCAGCAGATGGGACACGGACACTGAAGCTTTCTTT.

The V call is TRBV7-3, the J call TRBJ1-1; D not resolved. The V end lost 5 bases, the J end lost 0 bases, and 10 bases lay between the germline ends. Germline loops: CDR1 SGHTA, CDR2 FQGTGA. CDR3 length: 14 residues. In DNA form, the CDR3 reads TGTGCCAGCAGCCTAGACCTCGTGAACACTGAAGCTTTCTTT. Translated, it gives CASSLDLVNTEAFF.

The V call is TRBV7-8, the J call TRBJ1-1; 7 nucleotides align to TRBD1. The germline gives CDR1 SGHVS, CDR2 FQNEAQ. Trimming cost V 10 bases and J 0 bases; bases outside gene matches: 11. The CDR3 is 15 amino acids. Written as DNA, the CDR3 is TGTGCCATTTCTCGGACAGGCAGCTTGAACACTGAAGCTTTCTTT. Translation: CAISRTGSLNTEAFF.

The genes are TRBV7-9 and TRBJ2-3; 9 bases fit TRBD2. This CDR3 has 16 amino acids. V shed 1 base and J 1 base; nucleotides not matched to a gene: 3. Germline lookup yields CDR1 SEHNR and CDR2 FQNEAQ (reference sequence). CDR3 sequence: CASSLGRTSGTDTQYF. DNA of the CDR3: TGTGCCAGCAGCTTAGGCAGGACTAGCGGCACAGATACGCAGTATTTT.

The rearrangement links TRBV7-2 to TRBJ2-3; TRBD2 might be the D (5 bases). The V gene lost 2 bases and the J gene lost 2 bases, with 8 bases spanning the gap. The germline V gene encodes CDR1 SGHTA and CDR2 FQGNSA. This CDR3 contains 14 residues. This CDR3 is CASSLLDFTDTQYF. The CDR3 nucleotides read TGTGCCAGCAGCTTATTGGACTTCACAGATACGCAGTATTTT.

In its sample, this clone was seen once. V usage is TRBV20-1 and J usage is TRBJ2-7; D gene uncertain. The germline gives CDR1 DFQATT, CDR2 SNEGSKA (reference sequence). CDR3 size: 10 residues. The V and J ends lost 1 base and 5 bases respectively, with 3 bases between them. The CDR3 region has the DNA TGCAGTGCTAGAGGTAACGAGCAGTACTTC. Translating gives CSARGNEQYF.

This clone has just one count. V usage is TRBV28 and J usage is TRBJ2-7; D not resolved. CDR3 length: 12 amino acids. V was clipped by 5 bases and J by 5 bases, with 10 bases between them. The germline V gene has CDR1 MDHEN and CDR2 SYDVKM. CDR3 sequence reads: CASSPHTNEQYF. CDR3 in DNA: TGTGCCAGCAGTCCCCACACCAACGAGCAGTACTTC.

This clone was seen just once. V and J are TRBV27 and TRBJ2-6; D call uncertain. V was cut by 7 bases and J by 0 bases, with 7 bases left in between. The CDR3 sequence is 14 residues long. Germline V gene lookup returns CDR1 MNHEY and CDR2 SMNVEV (reference sequence). The CDR3 bases are TGTGCCAGCAAGGAAGTCTCTGGGGCCAACGTCCTGACTTTC. The encoded protein is CASKEVSGANVLTF.

This chain joins TRBV28 and TRBJ2-5, with 14 bases matching TRBD2. Germline CDR1 is MDHEN and CDR2 is SYDVKM. After removal of 3 bases from V and 5 bases from J, the junction contained 14 bases not matched to a gene. This CDR3 spans 19 amino acids. DNA of the CDR3: TGTGCCAGCAGTTTTGAAGAAGGGACTAGCGGGAGCCACGGGGAGACCCAGTACTTC. Translated, it gives CASSFEEGTSGSHGETQYF. Drawing the rest from reference TRBV28 and TRBJ2-5, the complete variable domain is DVKVTQSSRYLVKRTGEKVFLECVQDMDHENMFWYRQDPGLGLRLIYFSYDVKMKEKGDIPEGYSVSREKKERFSLILESASTNQTSMYLCASSFEEGTSGSHGETQYFGPGTRLLVL.

This sequence joins TRBV19 and TRBJ2-1; 7 bases are a match to TRBD2. Germline V lookup: CDR1 LNHDA, CDR2 SQIVND (reference sequence). The CDR3 extends over 16 amino acids. V was clipped by 8 bases and J by 5 bases; unmatched bases: 15. CDR3 amino acids: CASSGGEGGPNNEQFF. The CDR3 bases are TGTGCCAGTTCCGGCGGGGAGGGAGGGCCTAACAATGAGCAGTTCTTC.

This chain joins TRBV6-5 and TRBJ2-1, with D maybe TRBD1 (6 bases). The CDR3 has 14 amino acids. V gave up 0 bases and J gave up 3 bases, with 6 bases separating them. Germline loops: CDR1 MNHEY, CDR2 SVGAGI. The CDR3 protein is CASSYSTGYNEQFF. CDR3 bases: TGTGCCAGCAGTTACTCGACAGGCTACAATGAGCAGTTCTTC.

The genes are TRBV7-6 and TRBJ2-7; 7 nucleotides line up with TRBD2. Germline V gene data show CDR1 as SGHVS and CDR2 as FNYEAQ. The trim removed 5 bases at V and 5 bases at J, leaving 15 bases unmatched. The CDR3 runs 16 residues. This chain's CDR3 is CASSPLYGSGSHEQYF. The CDR3 DNA reads as TGTGCCAGCAGCCCCCTTTATGGTAGCGGGTCCCACGAGCAGTACTTC.

The CDR3 loop is CASSAGTGVLYEQYF. DNA of the CDR3: TGTGCCAGCAGTGCTGGGACAGGGGTCCTCTACGAGCAGTACTTC. The V gene is TRBV28, the J gene TRBJ2-7, with TRBD1 matching 10 bases. Germline CDR1 is MDHEN and CDR2 is SYDVKM. The CDR3 totals 15 residues. V gave up 5 bases and J gave up 3 bases; unmatched junction bases: 7.

The chain combines TRBV7-6 with TRBJ2-7, with 7 bases aligning to TRBD1. The ends lost 1 base at V and 2 bases at J; junction bases unmatched: 5. This CDR3 comprises 15 residues. In germline, CDR1 is SGHVS, CDR2 FNYEAQ. The CDR3 loop reads CASSLEGTEAYEQYF. The DNA for the CDR3 is TGTGCCAGCAGCTTAGAGGGGACAGAAGCCTACGAGCAGTACTTC.

CDR3 nucleotides: TGTGCCAGCAGTTCACACAGGGACAGAGCTAATGAAAAACTGTTTTTT. Encoded protein: CASSSHRDRANEKLFF. V and J are TRBV28 and TRBJ1-4, with TRBD1 matching 7 bases. The J segment lost 3 bases and the V segment lost 4 bases, leaving 8 bases of the junction unmatched. From germline, CDR1 is MDHEN and CDR2 SYDVKM. The CDR3 contains 16 residues.

The genes are TRBV6-6 and TRBJ1-2; TRBD1 aligns across 7 bases. The V and J ends lost 3 bases and 5 bases, in that order; junction bases with no gene match: 9. Germline loops: CDR1 MNHNY, CDR2 SVGAGI (reference sequence). The CDR3 is made up of 15 amino acids. The CDR3: CASSYIELQGYGYTF. The DNA for the CDR3 is TGTGCCAGCAGTTATATCGAATTACAGGGGTATGGCTACACCTTC.

This clone was seen only once. The V and J genes are TRBV10-3 and TRBJ1-5, with D tentatively TRBD1 (5 bases). Germline V gene lookup returns CDR1 ENHRY and CDR2 SYGVKD. CDR3 size: 13 residues. Trimming left V 11 bases short and J 4 bases short, with 15 bases between. The CDR3 sequence is CASGGEKNQPQHF. As DNA, the CDR3 is TGTGCCTCTGGGGGGGAAAAAAATCAGCCCCAGCATTTT.

The chain joins TRBV13 to TRBJ2-3; maybe TRBD1 (5 bases). Germline assignment: CDR1 PRHDT and CDR2 FYEKMQ (reference sequence). CDR3 length equals 15 residues. Deletions cut 3 bases from V and 0 bases from J, with 10 bases between. CDR3 nucleotide sequence: TGTGCCAGCAGCTTCAGGGAATGGAGCACAGATACGCAGTATTTT. It is translated as CASSFREWSTDTQYF.

The chain has TRBV27 and TRBJ2-1, with D uncertain. Germline CDR1 MNHEY, CDR2 SMNVEV (reference sequence). Trimming removed 6 bases from V and 5 bases from J, with 5 bases in between. This CDR3 has 11 amino acids. CDR3 nucleotides: TGTGCCAGCAGGGCAAACAATGAGCAGTTCTTC. Protein product: CASRANNEQFF.